The 25 T cell receptor beta chains presented below share a single source sample, sequenced in a study of blood T cell repertoires in COVID-19 (dated by TCRdb to between 2020 and 2021). Library preparation used the immunoSEQ multiplex PCR assay. The source is immuneACCESS, and TCRdb retained only in-frame sequences with V and J called. Part of the clones is not carried over; for the studies checked, unresolved V genes explain less than half of this, and the remainder is unexplained. The sample profile shows 190,000 or so clones; roughly 89% of them were found once. Of the sample, about 0.59% is held by the ten largest clones. Sequencing used peripheral blood. These receptors were obtained from a man aged 50-60 years with acute or convalescent COVID-19.

CDR3 in amino acids: CASSSGIRTEAFF. The CDR3 DNA reads TGTGCCAGCAGCTCCGGTATCCGCACTGAAGCTTTCTTT. The chain recombines TRBV5-6 with TRBJ1-1; no reliable D call. The germline V gene has CDR1 SGHDT and CDR2 YYEEEE. This CDR3 has 13 amino acids. The germline V and J ends were trimmed by 3 bases and 4 bases, with 10 bases remaining between them.

The chain carries TRBV6-4 and TRBJ1-2; 10 bases agree with TRBD1. The CDR3 spans 15 residues. J was trimmed by 7 bases and V by 6 bases; bases with no gene match: 11. Germline CDR1 reads MRHNA; CDR2 reads SNTAGT. The CDR3 sequence is CASSEGTGVRSGYTF. The CDR3 DNA reads TGTGCCAGCAGCGAGGGGACAGGGGTTCGATCTGGCTACACCTTC.

The chain uses TRBV9 and TRBJ2-1, with D possibly matching TRBD2 (6 bases). This CDR3 comprises 18 residues. Germline V gene data show CDR1 as SGDLS and CDR2 as YYNGEE. With 0 bases removed from V and 0 bases from J, the gap between germline ends came to 16 bases. CDR3 DNA sequence: TGTGCCAGCAGCGTAGAGTGGAGCGGGTCCCGCTCCTACAATGAGCAGTTCTTC. Translation: CASSVEWSGSRSYNEQFF.

This clone was seen once. The rearrangement uses TRBV19 and TRBJ1-5; TRBD1 might be the D (5 bases). The V end was cut by 10 bases, the J end by 6 bases, with 19 bases between. The CDR3 loop spans 14 amino acids. Germline CDR1 LNHDA, CDR2 SQIVND (reference sequence). CDR3 nucleotides: TGTGCCAATGAGGTGGGAACGGGGGGTCAGCCCCAGCATTTT. Its translation is CANEVGTGGQPQHF.

This chain links TRBV19 with TRBJ2-3, with D maybe TRBD1 (6 bases). The CDR3 totals 13 residues. Trimming took 5 bases from V and 4 from J, leaving 10 bases between them. CDR1 LNHDA and CDR2 SQIVND come from the germline V gene (reference sequence). The CDR3 DNA sequence: TGTGCCAGTAGTGGGACAATCGCAGATACGCAGTATTTT. Translating it yields CASSGTIADTQYF.

This chain connects TRBV3-1 (or the pseudogene TRBV3-2) to TRBJ2-1, with a tentative D call TRBD2 (7 bases). Looked up from germline, CDR1 is LGHDT and CDR2 is YNNKEL (reference sequence). V lost 2 bases and J lost 5, with 13 bases in between. This CDR3 is built from 15 residues. The CDR3 region has the DNA TGTGCCAGCAGCCAATGGGGGCTAGCGGACAATGAGCAGTTCTTC. It encodes CASSQWGLADNEQFF.

The J gene is TRBJ2-1, the V gene TRBV6-5, with 7 bases lining up with TRBD2. Germline trimming cut 6 bases from V and 8 bases from J; bases unmatched to any gene: 13. CDR1 and CDR2 from the germline V gene are MNHEY and SVGAGI. This CDR3 contains 15 residues. CDR3 DNA: TGTGCCAGCAGGGTTACTAGCGCGGGGATGGATGAGCAGTTCTTC. Translating gives CASRVTSAGMDEQFF.

The chain recombines TRBV7-3 with TRBJ2-3; 12 bases fit TRBD2. The CDR3 consists of 18 residues. Trimming at V came to 2 bases and at J to 0 bases, leaving 6 bases not matched to a gene. CDR1 and CDR2 (germline): SGHTA, FQGTGA. The CDR3 coding sequence is TGTGCCAGCAGCTTAGGACTAGCGGGGTCATCTAGCACAGATACGCAGTATTTT. Residues: CASSLGLAGSSSTDTQYF.

V is TRBV7-9 and J is TRBJ2-2; TRBD1 matches 7 bases. The CDR3 sequence is 15 residues long. J was trimmed by 2 bases and V by 3 bases; bases with no gene match: 3. The germline gives CDR1 SEHNR, CDR2 FQNEAQ (reference sequence). The CDR3 here is CASSFWTGNTGELFF. In DNA form, the CDR3 reads TGTGCCAGCAGCTTTTGGACAGGAAACACCGGGGAGCTGTTTTTT.

The chain uses TRBV3-1 (or the pseudogene TRBV3-2) and TRBJ1-5; 7 nucleotides line up with TRBD1. The germline CDR1 and CDR2 sequences are LGHDT and YNNKEL (reference sequence). V shed 3 bases, J shed 4 bases, and the junction held 9 bases outside the gene matches. CDR3 length equals 16 residues. In DNA, the CDR3 is TGTGCCAGCAGCCACGGAACAGGGGCTGGGAATCAGCCCCAGCATTTT. Amino acid sequence: CASSHGTGAGNQPQHF.

The V and J genes are TRBV28 and TRBJ2-3, with 7 nucleotides matching TRBD2. V was pared by 1 base and J by 5 bases, with 6 bases of the junction left unmatched. Germline V gene data show CDR1 as MDHEN and CDR2 as SYDVKM. This CDR3 is built from 15 residues. The CDR3 nucleotides read TGTGCCAGCAGTTTATCAGGACTAGGAGAAGATACGCAGTATTTT. Translated, it gives CASSLSGLGEDTQYF.

The V and J genes are TRBV6-5 and TRBJ2-1, with a tentative D call TRBD2 (6 bases). Germline loops: CDR1 MNHEY, CDR2 SVGAGI. V was cut by 0 bases and J by 7 bases, with 7 bases left in between. This CDR3 has 13 amino acids. Written as DNA, the CDR3 is TGTGCCAGCAGTTACTCGGAGGGGAATGAGCAGTTCTTC. Translation gives CASSYSEGNEQFF.

This clone was detected only a few times. The rearrangement links TRBV29-1 to TRBJ1-2, with 11 bases identical to TRBD1. CDR3 size: 14 residues. The J segment lost 4 bases and the V segment lost 7 bases, leaving 8 bases of the junction unmatched. Germline assignment: CDR1 SQVTM and CDR2 ANQGSEA. The CDR3 nucleotides read TGCAGCGCTAACCTTGGACAGGGGGCCTATGGCTACACCTTC. Its translation is CSANLGQGAYGYTF.

This clone is a singleton in its sample. The chain carries TRBV3-1 (or the pseudogene TRBV3-2) and TRBJ1-1, with D unresolved. The length of the CDR3 is 14 residues. CDR1 LGHDT and CDR2 YNNKEL come from the germline V gene (reference sequence). Trimming took off 2 bases at V and 2 bases at J, with 9 bases between the two ends. In DNA form, the CDR3 reads TGTGCCAGCAGCCAAATTACCAGAAACACTGAAGCTTTCTTT. It translates to CASSQITRNTEAFF.

CDR3 in amino acids: CASSLAGDGVGEQFF. CDR3 DNA sequence: TGTGCCAGCAGCTTAGCGGGAGATGGGGTAGGCGAGCAGTTCTTC. The chain carries TRBV7-9 and TRBJ2-1; tentative D call: TRBD2 (5 bases). Germline V lookup: CDR1 SEHNR, CDR2 FQNEAQ (reference sequence). This CDR3 is 15 amino acids long. The germline V and J ends were trimmed by 0 bases and 10 bases, with 16 bases remaining between them.

This clone was observed a single time. The rearrangement uses TRBV6-1 and TRBJ2-1; no firm D call. The V gene's germline CDR1 is MNHNS and CDR2 SASEGT. V lost 0 bases, J lost 3 bases, and 9 bases lay in between. This CDR3 contains 15 residues. As DNA, the CDR3 is TGTGCCAGCAGTGAAGCCACCCCAGGCTACAATGAGCAGTTCTTC. Translating gives CASSEATPGYNEQFF.

This clone has a handful of counts. The chain links TRBV7-2 to TRBJ2-1; 8 nucleotides agree with TRBD2. V lost 1 base to trimming and J lost 9 bases; unmatched junction nucleotides: 8. This CDR3 has 15 residues. Germline V gene sequence: CDR1 SGHTA, CDR2 FQGNSA. Here the CDR3 DNA reads TGTGCCAGCAGCTTAGTAACTAGCGGTCTGGGTGAGCAGTTCTTC. Amino acids: CASSLVTSGLGEQFF.

This clone was counted a few times. In DNA form, the CDR3 reads TGTGCCAGCAGTTTACCCCGGGGACAGGCCTACGAGCAGTACGTC. Translating gives CASSLPRGQAYEQYV. The chain combines TRBV27 with TRBJ2-7, with TRBD1 matching over 8 bases. CDR3 length equals 15 residues. J lost 2 bases, V lost 2 bases, and 5 bases had no gene match. The V gene's germline CDR1 is MNHEY and CDR2 SMNVEV (reference sequence).

This clone came up once. V is TRBV27 and J is TRBJ1-6; no clear D gene. Per the germline V gene, CDR1 is MNHEY and CDR2 is SMNVEV (reference sequence). V was shortened by 7 bases and J by 7 bases, with 20 bases between the two germline ends. There are 16 residues in the CDR3. The DNA for the CDR3 is TGTGCCAGCATTGGTGCGGGCAGCGTGAAGAATTCACCCCTCCACTTT. This encodes CASIGAGSVKNSPLHF.

As DNA, the CDR3 is TGTGCCAGTAGTCCCCTCGGGGCGGGGGAAGAGACCCAGTACTTC. Translated: CASSPLGAGEETQYF. V and J are TRBV19 and TRBJ2-5, with TRBD2 matching over 7 bases. Looked up from germline, CDR1 is LNHDA and CDR2 is SQIVND (reference sequence). The CDR3 is 15 amino acids. Trimming at V came to 5 bases and at J to 3 bases, leaving 9 bases not matched to a gene.

The chain has TRBV7-2 and TRBJ2-6, with unresolved D. Germline V gene data show CDR1 as SGHTA and CDR2 as FQGNSA. Trimming removed 5 bases from V and 1 base from J, with 12 bases in between. The length of the CDR3 is 16 residues. CDR3 amino acids: CASSLVTQSGANVLTF. In DNA, the CDR3 is TGTGCCAGCAGCCTAGTCACACAGTCTGGGGCCAACGTCCTGACTTTC.

The rearrangement joins TRBV27 to TRBJ1-2, with 7 nucleotides matching TRBD1. This CDR3 comprises 14 residues. In germline, CDR1 is MNHEY, CDR2 SMNVEV (reference sequence). The V and J ends lost 1 base and 6 bases, in that order; junction bases with no gene match: 5. The CDR3 sequence: CASSLLRDSNGYTF. The CDR3 DNA reads TGTGCCAGCAGTTTATTAAGGGACAGCAATGGCTACACCTTC.

The chain uses TRBV28 and TRBJ1-2, with 10 bases fitting TRBD1. The CDR3 loop spans 16 amino acids. CDR1 and CDR2 from the germline V gene are MDHEN and SYDVKM. With 6 bases clipped from V and 0 bases from J, the junction kept 7 bases outside the gene matches. CDR3 residues: CASSLTGTGANYGYTF. The CDR3 region has the DNA TGTGCCAGCAGCCTGACCGGGACAGGGGCTAACTATGGCTACACCTTC.

The V gene is TRBV10-3, the J gene TRBJ2-2, with D possibly TRBD2 on 6 matching bases. This CDR3 has 16 residues. From germline, CDR1 is ENHRY and CDR2 SYGVKD. V lost 7 bases, J lost 0 bases, and 15 bases lay in between. This CDR3 reads CAINAGQGTNTGELFF. The CDR3 coding sequence is TGTGCCATCAATGCGGGGCAAGGGACGAACACCGGGGAGCTGTTTTTT.

The V call is TRBV28, the J call TRBJ2-4; 7 nucleotides align to TRBD1. Trimming cost V 6 bases and J 8 bases; bases outside gene matches: 4. The CDR3 spans 12 residues. CDR1 and CDR2 from the germline V gene are MDHEN and SYDVKM. The CDR3 coding sequence is TGTGCCAGCAGACCTCAGGGGGACATTCAGTACTTC. This gives the protein CASRPQGDIQYF.